These T cell receptor beta chains were read from a single sample in a study of blood T cell repertoires in COVID-19. Method: immunoSEQ multiplex PCR; TCRdb's copy keeps in-frame clones and lacks some. The top ten hold less than 20% of the sample, which has 150,000 to 200,000 clones, 76% seen once. Sequences were obtained from PBMCs or T cells enriched from blood (not recorded which). The receptors come from a woman aged 45-60 years with acute COVID-19. CDR3s include the opening cysteine and the closing phenylalanine or tryptophan. A D gene is named only where the DNA matches it firmly. Where a row states a size, it is once, few, many or the class of an expanded clone; other rows omit it.

V,D,size,J,CDR3,DNA
TRBV7-2,TRBD1,once,TRBJ2-1,CASSSPGQKQFF,TGTGCCAGCAGCTCGCCGGGACAGAAGCAGTTCTTC
TRBV11-2,.,.,TRBJ2-3,CASSSNRGWTDTQYF,TGTGCCAGCAGCTCTAATAGGGGGTGGACAGATACGCAGTATTTT
TRBV19,TRBD1,few,TRBJ2-1,CASSGTGGYNEQFF,TGTGCCAGTAGTGGGACAGGAGGCTACAATGAGCAGTTCTTC
TRBV30,TRBD2,.,TRBJ2-1,CAWSVRLAGGGQFF,TGTGCCTGGAGTGTCCGCCTAGCGGGGGGAGGGCAGTTCTTC
TRBV3-1/TRBV3-2,TRBD1,.,TRBJ1-4,CASSLRTGLEKLFF,TGTGCCAGCAGCCTGCGGACAGGTTTAGAAAAACTGTTTTTT
TRBV12-3/TRBV12-4,.,.,TRBJ2-2,CASSWGDTGELFF,TGTGCCAGCAGTTGGGGGGACACCGGGGAGCTGTTTTTT
TRBV7-6,TRBD2,.,TRBJ2-3,CASSWGGGAGVPDTQYF,TGTGCCAGCAGCTGGGGTGGGGGAGCGGGGGTCCCAGATACGCAGTATTTT
TRBV18,.,few,TRBJ2-1,CASSPTPRVHEQFF,TGTGCCAGCTCCCCCACCCCCAGGGTACATGAGCAGTTCTTC
TRBV5-1,.,.,TRBJ2-1,CASSPEGQGEQFF,TGCGCCAGCAGCCCGGAGGGCCAAGGGGAGCAGTTCTTC
TRBV6-5,.,few,TRBJ1-6,CASSRTGPEAPLHF,TGTGCCAGCAGCCGGACTGGCCCGGAGGCACCCCTCCACTTT
TRBV11-2,.,.,TRBJ2-2,CASRPPDRELFF,TGTGCCAGCAGGCCCCCTGACAGGGAGCTGTTTTTT
TRBV7-7,TRBD1,.,TRBJ2-5,CASSQGQVWRETQYF,TGTGCTAGCAGCCAAGGACAGGTTTGGAGGGAGACCCAGTACTTC
TRBV7-2,.,.,TRBJ1-3,CASSSLGMGGDTIYF,TGTGCCAGCAGCTCCCTGGGGATGGGGGGAGACACCATATATTTT
TRBV19,TRBD1,.,TRBJ1-3,CASSAQTGANTIYF,TGTGCCAGTAGTGCTCAGACAGGGGCGAACACCATATATTTT
TRBV30,TRBD1,.,TRBJ1-5,CAWTGGFNQPQHF,TGTGCCTGGACAGGGGGCTTCAATCAGCCCCAGCATTTT
TRBV10-2,TRBD1,.,TRBJ2-1,CASSESSGTGNNEQFF,TGCGCCAGCAGTGAGTCGTCCGGGACAGGGAACAATGAGCAGTTCTTC
TRBV7-3,TRBD1,medium-sized,TRBJ1-2,CASSQGTGDYGYTF,TGTGCCAGCAGCCAAGGCACAGGGGACTATGGCTACACCTTC
TRBV3-1/TRBV3-2,TRBD2,.,TRBJ2-1,CASSLTSGGDEQFF,TGTGCCAGCAGCCTGACTAGCGGGGGAGATGAGCAGTTCTTC
TRBV30,TRBD1,.,TRBJ2-3,CAWSAGQGNTDTQYF,TGTGCCTGGAGTGCTGGACAGGGAAACACAGATACGCAGTATTTT
TRBV6-5,TRBD1,once,TRBJ1-2,CASSQGAGGYTF,TGTGCCAGCAGTCAGGGGGCGGGAGGCTACACCTTC
TRBV19,TRBD1,.,TRBJ1-6,CASTPGQVVGSPLHF,TGTGCCAGTACTCCGGGACAGGTAGTAGGCTCACCCCTCCACTTT
TRBV5-3,.,.,TRBJ2-1,CARSPTPRYNEQFF,TGTGCCAGAAGCCCGACCCCCAGGTACAATGAGCAGTTCTTC
TRBV3-1/TRBV3-2,TRBD1,.,TRBJ1-1,CASRDNTGGTEAFF,TGTGCCAGCAGGGACAATACAGGGGGCACTGAAGCTTTCTTT
TRBV9,.,.,TRBJ1-1,CASSVEDMRGTEAFF,TGTGCCAGCAGCGTAGAGGATATGAGGGGGACTGAAGCTTTCTTT
TRBV6-5,.,.,TRBJ1-3,CASSSLWQTSGNTIYF,TGTGCCAGCAGTTCTCTTTGGCAGACTTCTGGAAACACCATATATTTT
TRBV29-1,TRBD1,.,TRBJ2-3,CSVERDRSTDTQYF,TGCAGCGTTGAAAGGGACAGAAGCACAGATACGCAGTATTTT
TRBV2,.,.,TRBJ1-1,CASSERSRMNTEAFF,TGTGCCAGCAGTGAAAGGAGCCGGATGAACACTGAAGCTTTCTTT
TRBV5-4,.,.,TRBJ2-2,CASRSQGGGDTGELFF,TGTGCCAGCAGATCACAAGGAGGAGGGGACACCGGGGAGCTGTTTTTT
TRBV15,TRBD1,.,TRBJ1-2,CATSRQRTGGGYGYTF,TGTGCCACCAGCAGACAGAGGACAGGGGGAGGCTATGGCTACACCTTC
TRBV12-3/TRBV12-4,.,.,TRBJ2-5,CATALVGEETQYF,TGTGCCACCGCCTTGGTAGGGGAAGAGACCCAGTACTTC
TRBV4-2,TRBD2,.,TRBJ2-3,CASSQESSGGSDTQYF,TGTGCCAGCAGCCAAGAGAGCAGCGGGGGGAGCGATACGCAGTATTTT
TRBV7-6,.,.,TRBJ2-2,CASSPGEEGPAGELFF,TGTGCCAGCAGCCCGGGGGAGGAGGGTCCCGCCGGGGAGCTGTTTTTT
TRBV12-3/TRBV12-4,.,.,TRBJ1-1,CASSRAGYTEAFF,TGTGCCAGCAGTCGGGCGGGGTACACTGAAGCTTTCTTT
TRBV6-5,.,few,TRBJ1-6,CASSYSIIRGNSPLHF,TGTGCCAGCAGTTACTCGATTATAAGGGGTAATTCACCCCTCCACTTT
TRBV28,.,.,TRBJ1-2,CASSLSHGGNYGYTF,TGTGCCAGCAGTTTATCTCATGGGGGGAACTATGGCTACACCTTC
TRBV2,.,few,TRBJ1-3,CASSGQGGSGNTIYF,TGTGCCAGCAGTGGCCAGGGAGGCTCTGGAAACACCATATATTTT
TRBV9,TRBD2,.,TRBJ2-2,CASSVALLAGGPGGELFF,TGTGCCAGCAGCGTAGCCCTCCTAGCGGGGGGGCCTGGCGGGGAGCTGTTTTTT
TRBV7-6,TRBD2,once,TRBJ2-3,CASSPPTSGGDTDTQYF,TGTGCCAGCAGCCCCCCGACTAGCGGGGGGGACACAGATACGCAGTATTTT
TRBV19,TRBD1,.,TRBJ1-6,CASSTGGSSPLHF,TGTGCCAGTAGTACAGGGGGCTCTTCACCCCTCCACTTT
TRBV4-1,.,.,TRBJ2-3,CASSSWQGSDTQYF,TGCGCCAGCAGCTCCTGGCAGGGGTCAGATACGCAGTATTTT
TRBV19,TRBD1,.,TRBJ1-2,CASKKGAGYTF,TGTGCCAGTAAGAAGGGGGCTGGCTACACCTTC
TRBV6-5,.,.,TRBJ2-1,CASSYVEGSYNEQFF,TGTGCCAGCAGTTACGTAGAGGGCTCATACAATGAGCAGTTCTTC
TRBV18,TRBD1,.,TRBJ1-6,CASSLMVGQDNSPLHF,TGTGCCAGCTCACTTATGGTGGGACAGGATAATTCACCCCTCCACTTT
TRBV7-7,.,once,TRBJ1-3,CASSPSPGTGNTIYF,TGTGCTAGCAGCCCGAGTCCGGGAACAGGAAACACCATATATTTT
TRBV5-1,.,few,TRBJ1-5,CASSSTGGSNQPQHF,TGCGCCAGCAGCTCTACCGGAGGGAGCAATCAGCCCCAGCATTTT